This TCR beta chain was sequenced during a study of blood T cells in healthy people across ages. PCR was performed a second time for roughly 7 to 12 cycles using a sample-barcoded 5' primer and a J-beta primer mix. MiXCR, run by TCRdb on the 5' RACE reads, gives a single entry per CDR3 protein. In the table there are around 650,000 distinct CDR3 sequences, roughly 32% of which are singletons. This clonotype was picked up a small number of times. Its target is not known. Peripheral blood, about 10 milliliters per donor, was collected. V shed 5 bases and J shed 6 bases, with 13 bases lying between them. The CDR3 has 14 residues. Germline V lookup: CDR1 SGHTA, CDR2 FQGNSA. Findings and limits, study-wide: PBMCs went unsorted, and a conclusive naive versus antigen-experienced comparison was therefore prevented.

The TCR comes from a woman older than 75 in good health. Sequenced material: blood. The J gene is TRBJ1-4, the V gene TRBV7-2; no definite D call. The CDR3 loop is CASSLGWNDEKLFF. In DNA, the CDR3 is TGTGCCAGCAGCCTCGGGTGGAATGATGAAAAACTGTTTTTT.